This passage covers 27 T cell receptor beta chains from one sample sequenced in a study of memory CD8 T cells in hepatitis C reinfection. Here immunoSEQ multiplex PCR was the method, and the copy in TCRdb shows in-frame clones only, minus some. The sample holds 35,000 to 50,000 clones, roughly 90% seen once. Sample time point: peak reinfection, 3 to 8 weeks after reinfection detection. TCR sequencing was done directly ex vivo on sorted cells, without expansion in vitro. The sequencing sample was made of naive CD8+ T cells sorted from blood. The origin of the receptors is a man aged 18 to 29 with hepatitis C virus infection.

This clone is a singleton in its sample. This chain uses TRBV29-1 with TRBJ1-2; D may be TRBD1 (5 bases). Trimming cost V 0 bases and J 6 bases, with 8 bases left between them. The CDR3 loop spans 12 amino acids. Per germline, CDR1 SQVTM and CDR2 ANQGSEA. CDR3 loop: CSVEDQGNGYTF. DNA of the CDR3: TGCAGCGTTGAAGATCAGGGAAATGGCTACACCTTC.

The rearrangement links TRBV7-2 to TRBJ2-7; D is perhaps TRBD1 (5 bases). The CDR3 runs to 12 residues. Trimming removed 4 bases from V and 5 bases from J, with 9 bases in between. Germline V gene data show CDR1 as SGHTA and CDR2 as FQGNSA. The CDR3 reads CASSSQGNEQYF. DNA of the CDR3: TGTGCCAGCAGCTCTCAGGGTAACGAGCAGTACTTC.

The rearrangement uses TRBV11-2 and TRBJ2-2; D uncertain. The germline V gene encodes CDR1 SGHAT and CDR2 FQNNGV. CDR3 size: 17 residues. V was shortened by 5 bases and J by 0 bases, with 16 bases between the two germline ends. Here the CDR3 DNA reads TGTGCCAGCAGCCAACCTCGAGATCGGGCGAACACCGGGGAGCTGTTTTTT. It yields the protein CASSQPRDRANTGELFF.

V gene TRBV28 combines with J gene TRBJ2-5; perhaps TRBD2 as D (6 bases). The CDR3 has 14 amino acids. Looked up from germline, CDR1 is MDHEN and CDR2 is SYDVKM. V was shortened by 3 bases and J by 4 bases, with 12 bases between the two germline ends. The chain's CDR3 is CASSFDFGGETQYF. The CDR3 region has the DNA TGTGCCAGCAGTTTTGACTTCGGGGGAGAGACCCAGTACTTC.

In this sample, this clone turned up a few times. This rearrangement joins TRBV4-1 to TRBJ2-7, with 13 bases that match TRBD2. Germline V gene lookup returns CDR1 MGHRA and CDR2 YSYEKL. V trimming: 4 bases; J trimming: 5 bases; junction bases outside the gene matches: 5. This CDR3 contains 15 residues. CDR3 DNA: TGCGCCAGCAGCCGCGGGACTAGCGGGACCGACGAGCAGTACTTC. Translated: CASSRGTSGTDEQYF.

This clone was counted only a few times. The rearrangement links TRBV5-1 to TRBJ2-7, with 9 bases matching TRBD1. The CDR3 consists of 16 residues. CDR1 and CDR2 (germline): SGHRS, YFSETQ. Trimming took 3 bases from V and 1 from J; bases not matched to a gene: 8. The CDR3 loop is CASSSTGGAWSYEQYF. The CDR3 bases are TGCGCCAGCAGCTCCACAGGGGGCGCTTGGTCCTACGAGCAGTACTTC.

V is TRBV19 and J is TRBJ2-1, with TRBD2 matching over 8 bases. Germline V gene sequence: CDR1 LNHDA, CDR2 SQIVND (reference sequence). J was trimmed by 4 bases and V by 2 bases; bases with no gene match: 1. This CDR3 has 14 amino acids. The CDR3 loop reads CASSITSGYNEQFF. The CDR3 DNA reads as TGTGCCAGTAGTATAACTAGCGGTTACAATGAGCAGTTCTTC.

V and J are TRBV25-1 and TRBJ2-7, with TRBD2 matching 10 bases. The V gene end was trimmed by 2 bases and the J gene end by 5 bases; junction bases not matched to a gene: 9. Germline-derived CDR1 and CDR2 are MGHDK and SYGVNS. CDR3 length: 16 amino acids. The CDR3 reads CASSEGISGRNNEQYF. DNA for the CDR3: TGTGCCAGCAGTGAAGGGATTAGCGGGAGGAACAACGAGCAGTACTTC.

The chain has TRBV28 and TRBJ2-3; 8 bases match TRBD2. This CDR3 is built from 15 residues. Germline lookup yields CDR1 MDHEN and CDR2 SYDVKM. Trimming removed 6 bases from V and 4 bases from J; junction bases left unmatched: 9. As DNA, the CDR3 is TGTGCCAGCAGATCAGCGGGAGATGGGTCAGATACGCAGTATTTT. It specifies CASRSAGDGSDTQYF.

The chain carries TRBV4-1 and TRBJ2-7, with D possibly being TRBD1 (5 bases). Per germline, CDR1 MGHRA and CDR2 YSYEKL. Trimming took off 5 bases at V and 9 bases at J, with 20 bases between the two ends. The CDR3 is 14 amino acids. The CDR3 loop is CASSMIWARQGQYF. In DNA, the CDR3 is TGCGCCAGCAGCATGATATGGGCGCGTCAGGGGCAGTACTTC.

The rearrangement uses TRBV11-3 and TRBJ2-7; D not certain. Per the germline V gene, CDR1 is SGHNT and CDR2 is YENEEA. Trimming pared 6 bases from V and 0 bases from J, leaving 12 bases between. The CDR3 consists of 14 residues. This CDR3 reads CASSPRIYSYEQYF. The CDR3 coding sequence is TGTGCCAGCAGTCCCAGGATCTACTCCTACGAGCAGTACTTC.

The gene calls are TRBV29-1 and TRBJ2-1; 11 bases are a match to TRBD1. Germline V lookup: CDR1 SQVTM, CDR2 ANQGSEA. The CDR3 runs 17 residues. The J segment lost 7 bases and the V segment lost 4 bases, leaving 15 bases of the junction unmatched. This CDR3 is CSVGSEPDRGPWNEQFF. CDR3 nucleotide sequence: TGCAGCGTTGGGTCGGAGCCGGACAGGGGGCCTTGGAATGAGCAGTTCTTC.

The chain couples TRBV5-4 to TRBJ2-1; the match to TRBD1 covers 9 bases. Germline values: CDR1 SGHNT, CDR2 YYREEE (reference sequence). The CDR3 contains 16 residues. The J segment lost 4 bases and the V segment lost 4 bases, leaving 9 bases of the junction unmatched. CDR3 nucleotides: TGTGCCAGCAGCGTACTTACAGGGGGCCCTTACAATGAGCAGTTCTTC. This encodes CASSVLTGGPYNEQFF.

The chain joins TRBV6-5 to TRBJ1-5, with D possibly matching TRBD1 (5 bases). V was pared by 6 bases and J by 4 bases, with 13 bases between. Germline V lookup: CDR1 MNHEY, CDR2 SVGAGI. CDR3 size: 14 residues. The CDR3 DNA is TGTGCCAGCAGCCTGTCAGGGAGGAATCAGCCCCAGCATTTT. It codes for CASSLSGRNQPQHF.

The rearrangement joins TRBV4-2 to TRBJ2-7; D perhaps matches TRBD2 (6 bases). The CDR3 covers 17 residues. CDR1 is LGHNA, CDR2 YNFKEQ, per germline. The V end lost 0 bases, the J end lost 4 bases, and 19 bases lay between the germline ends. The CDR3 region is CASSQDGGSNGAYEQYF. The CDR3, as DNA: TGTGCCAGCAGCCAAGATGGAGGGTCTAATGGAGCGTACGAGCAGTACTTC.

The rearrangement uses TRBV4-3 and TRBJ2-5, with 8 positions matching TRBD1. The V and J ends lost 0 bases and 4 bases, in that order; junction bases with no gene match: 10. CDR3 size: 17 residues. CDR1 and CDR2 from the germline V gene are LGHNA and YSLEER. CDR3 sequence (DNA): TGCGCCAGCAGCCAAGAAACCCACGGGACAGGAGGAGAGACCCAGTACTTC. It is translated as CASSQETHGTGGETQYF.

The rearrangement uses TRBV5-1 and TRBJ1-1, with D perhaps matching TRBD1 (5 bases). V lost 0 bases and J lost 5, with 14 bases in between. Germline CDR1 reads SGHRS; CDR2 reads YFSETQ. The CDR3 has 15 amino acids. CDR3 in amino acids: CASSLAERGRTEAFF. The CDR3 DNA reads as TGCGCCAGCAGCTTGGCCGAGCGGGGGAGAACTGAAGCTTTCTTT. Based on the CDR3 plus reference TRBV5-1 and TRBJ1-1, the full variable domain is KAGVTQTPRYLIKTRGQQVTLSCSPISGHRSVSWYQQTPGQGLQFLFEYFSETQRNKGNFPGRFSGRQFSNSRSEMNVSTLELGDSALYLCASSLAERGRTEAFFGQGTRLTVV.

This chain connects TRBV11-2 to TRBJ2-1; 11 bases line up with TRBD2. Germline trimming cut 0 bases from V and 5 bases from J; bases unmatched to any gene: 3. The length of the CDR3 is 16 residues. Germline V lookup: CDR1 SGHAT, CDR2 FQNNGV. The CDR3 bases are TGTGCCAGCAGCTTAGATACGGGACTAGCGGACAATGAGCAGTTCTTC. Translated: CASSLDTGLADNEQFF.

The rearrangement joins TRBV7-3 to TRBJ2-1, with 10 bases lining up with TRBD2. The CDR3 has 17 residues. Trimming cost V 6 bases and J 1 base; bases outside gene matches: 9. CDR1 is SGHTA, CDR2 FQGTGA, per germline. CDR3 nucleotide sequence: TGTGCCAGCAGTTTGAGCCTAGCGGGGGAATCCTACAATGAGCAGTTCTTC. Its protein is CASSLSLAGESYNEQFF.

The rearrangement joins TRBV6-5 to TRBJ1-2; D possibly corresponds to TRBD1 (6 bases). The CDR3 is made up of 13 amino acids. Germline V gene lookup returns CDR1 MNHEY and CDR2 SVGAGI. The V end was cut by 2 bases, the J end by 5 bases, with 9 bases between. The CDR3 DNA is TGTGCCAGCAGTTACCGGGGACAATATGGCTACACCTTC. Translation gives CASSYRGQYGYTF.

The chain combines TRBV5-1 with TRBJ2-3; D may be TRBD2 (5 bases). The CDR3 length is 16 residues. The V gene lost 0 bases and the J gene lost 2 bases, with 13 bases spanning the gap. In germline, CDR1 is SGHRS, CDR2 YFSETQ. Here the CDR3 DNA reads TGCGCCAGCAGCTTGGGTATGGACGGACTCACAGATACGCAGTATTTT. Translation: CASSLGMDGLTDTQYF.

The V gene is TRBV7-9, the J gene TRBJ1-1; weak D call: TRBD1 (5 bases). The CDR3 is 14 amino acids. Trimming left V 5 bases short and J 1 base short, with 11 bases between. Germline values: CDR1 SEHNR, CDR2 FQNEAQ (reference sequence). CDR3 coding DNA: TGTGCCAGCAGCCATACAGGACCGAACACTGAAGCTTTCTTT. This translates into CASSHTGPNTEAFF.

J is TRBJ2-1 and V is TRBV29-1, with 7 bases identical to TRBD1. This CDR3 has 12 amino acids. V lost 5 bases to trimming and J lost 5 bases; unmatched junction nucleotides: 3. The germline CDR1 and CDR2 sequences are SQVTM and ANQGSEA. Written as DNA, the CDR3 is TGCAGCGTTTTGACAGGGAACAATGAGCAGTTCTTC. Protein product: CSVLTGNNEQFF.

This chain connects TRBV7-8 to TRBJ2-2; 8 bases line up with TRBD2. V trimming: 1 base; J trimming: 6 bases; junction bases outside the gene matches: 10. Germline assignment: CDR1 SGHVS and CDR2 FQNEAQ. The CDR3 consists of 17 residues. The CDR3 loop is CASSLGAGGINPGELFF. In DNA, the CDR3 is TGTGCCAGCAGCTTAGGCGCGGGGGGCATCAATCCCGGGGAGCTGTTTTTT.

The genes are TRBV2 and TRBJ2-3; 10 nucleotides match TRBD1. The V gene's germline CDR1 is SNHLY and CDR2 FYNNEI. V trimming: 8 bases; J trimming: 5 bases; junction bases outside the gene matches: 10. This CDR3 is built from 15 residues. CDR3 coding DNA: TGTGCCAGCGGGGGCCGGGACAGGGGAGGAGATACGCAGTATTTT. Amino acids: CASGGRDRGGDTQYF.

This chain connects TRBV9 to TRBJ2-3; 8 positions agree with TRBD2. This CDR3 spans 16 amino acids. J lost 2 bases, V lost 4 bases, and 9 bases had no gene match. Per the germline V gene, CDR1 is SGDLS and CDR2 is YYNGEE. Written as DNA, the CDR3 is TGTGCCAGCAGCTCACGGGGGGGTTCCTCCACAGATACGCAGTATTTT. Its translation: CASSSRGGSSTDTQYF. Drawing the rest from reference TRBV9 and TRBJ2-3, the complete variable domain is DSGVTQTPKHLITATGQRVTLRCSPRSGDLSVYWYQQSLDQGLQFLIQYYNGEERAKGNILERFSAQQFPDLHSELNLSSLELGDSALYFCASSSRGGSSTDTQYFGPGTRLTVL.

The V gene is TRBV9, the J gene TRBJ1-6; 8 bases align to TRBD1. Germline trimming cut 3 bases from V and 7 bases from J; bases unmatched to any gene: 6. Germline CDR1 is SGDLS and CDR2 is YYNGEE. The CDR3 is 15 amino acids. For the CDR3, the DNA is TGTGCCAGCAGCGGAACCAGGGGGCAAAATTCACCCCTCCACTTT. It translates to CASSGTRGQNSPLHF.